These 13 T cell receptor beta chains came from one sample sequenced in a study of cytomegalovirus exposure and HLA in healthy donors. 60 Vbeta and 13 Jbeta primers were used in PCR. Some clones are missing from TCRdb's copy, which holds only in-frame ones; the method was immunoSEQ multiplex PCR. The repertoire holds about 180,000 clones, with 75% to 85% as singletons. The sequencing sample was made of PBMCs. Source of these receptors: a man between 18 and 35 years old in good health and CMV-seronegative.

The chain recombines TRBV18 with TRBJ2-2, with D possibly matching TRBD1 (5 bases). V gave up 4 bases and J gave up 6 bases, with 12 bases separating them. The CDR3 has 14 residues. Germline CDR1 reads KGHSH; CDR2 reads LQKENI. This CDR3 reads CASSLSGMAGELFF. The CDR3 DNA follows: TGTGCCAGCTCACTCTCAGGGATGGCCGGGGAGCTGTTTTTT.

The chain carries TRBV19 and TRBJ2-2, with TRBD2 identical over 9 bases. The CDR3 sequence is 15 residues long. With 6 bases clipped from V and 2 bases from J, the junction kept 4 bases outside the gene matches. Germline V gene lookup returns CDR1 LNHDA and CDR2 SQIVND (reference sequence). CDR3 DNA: TGTGCCAGTAGAAAGACTAGCGGAAACACCGGGGAGCTGTTTTTT. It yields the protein CASRKTSGNTGELFF.

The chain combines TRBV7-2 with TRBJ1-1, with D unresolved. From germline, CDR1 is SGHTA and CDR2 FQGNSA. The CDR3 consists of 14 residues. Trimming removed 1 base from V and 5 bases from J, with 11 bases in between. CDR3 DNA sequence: TGTGCCAGCAGCTTAGGGCAGTGGAGGACTGAAGCTTTCTTT. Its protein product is CASSLGQWRTEAFF.

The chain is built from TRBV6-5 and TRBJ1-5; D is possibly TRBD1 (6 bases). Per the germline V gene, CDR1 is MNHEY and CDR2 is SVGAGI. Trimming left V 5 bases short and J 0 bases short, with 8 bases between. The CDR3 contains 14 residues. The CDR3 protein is CASSEQGSNQPQHF. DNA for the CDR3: TGTGCCAGCAGTGAACAGGGTAGCAATCAGCCCCAGCATTTT.

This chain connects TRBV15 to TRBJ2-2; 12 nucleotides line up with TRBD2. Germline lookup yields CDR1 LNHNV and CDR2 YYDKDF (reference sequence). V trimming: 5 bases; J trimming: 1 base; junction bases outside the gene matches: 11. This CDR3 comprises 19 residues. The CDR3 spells CATSELTSGGTKNTGELFF. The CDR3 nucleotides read TGTGCCACCAGCGAATTAACTAGCGGGGGGACAAAGAACACCGGGGAGCTGTTTTTT.

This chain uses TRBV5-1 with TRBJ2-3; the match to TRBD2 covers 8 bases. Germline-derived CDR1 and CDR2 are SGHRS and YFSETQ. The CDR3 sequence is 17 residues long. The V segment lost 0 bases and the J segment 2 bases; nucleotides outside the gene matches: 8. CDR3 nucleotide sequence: TGCGCCAGCAGCTTGGCCTCCGGGACTAGTCTCACAGATACGCAGTATTTT. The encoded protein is CASSLASGTSLTDTQYF. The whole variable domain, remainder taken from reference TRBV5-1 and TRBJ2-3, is KAGVTQTPRYLIKTRGQQVTLSCSPISGHRSVSWYQQTPGQGLQFLFEYFSETQRNKGNFPGRFSGRQFSNSRSEMNVSTLELGDSALYLCASSLASGTSLTDTQYFGPGTRLTVL.

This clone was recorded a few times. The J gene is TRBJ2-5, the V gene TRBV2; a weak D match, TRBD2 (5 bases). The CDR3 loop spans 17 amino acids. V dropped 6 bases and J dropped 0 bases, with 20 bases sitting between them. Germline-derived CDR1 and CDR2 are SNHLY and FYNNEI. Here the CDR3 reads CASSLRAVLGYQETQYF. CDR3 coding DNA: TGTGCCAGCAGCTTGAGGGCAGTCTTGGGGTACCAAGAGACCCAGTACTTC.

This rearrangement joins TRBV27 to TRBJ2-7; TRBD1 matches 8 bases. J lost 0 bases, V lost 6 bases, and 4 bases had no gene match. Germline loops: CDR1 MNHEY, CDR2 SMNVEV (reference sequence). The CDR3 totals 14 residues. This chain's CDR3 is CASRWDRSSYEQYF. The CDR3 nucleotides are TGTGCCAGCAGGTGGGACAGGAGCTCCTACGAGCAGTACTTC.

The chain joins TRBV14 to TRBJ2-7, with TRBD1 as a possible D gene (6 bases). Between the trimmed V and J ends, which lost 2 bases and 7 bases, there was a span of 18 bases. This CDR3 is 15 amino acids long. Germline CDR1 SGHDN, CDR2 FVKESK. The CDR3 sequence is CASSQPGTGHGEQYF. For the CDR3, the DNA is TGTGCCAGCAGCCAACCTGGTACAGGGCACGGGGAGCAGTACTTC.

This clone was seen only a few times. The CDR3 protein is CAWMPTGLGEKLFF. The CDR3 DNA follows: TGTGCCTGGATGCCAACAGGGTTAGGTGAAAAACTGTTTTTT. The chain has TRBV30 and TRBJ1-4; perhaps TRBD1 as D (6 bases). Germline values: CDR1 GTSNPN, CDR2 SVGIG (reference sequence). CDR3 length: 14 amino acids. Trimming took 4 bases from V and 7 from J, leaving 16 bases between them.

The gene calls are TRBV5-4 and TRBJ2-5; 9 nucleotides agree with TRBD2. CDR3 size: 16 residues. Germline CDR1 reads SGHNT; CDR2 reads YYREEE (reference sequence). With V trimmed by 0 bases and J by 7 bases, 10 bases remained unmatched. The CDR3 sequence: CASSLALSGGQGTQYF. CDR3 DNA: TGTGCCAGCAGCTTGGCCCTCAGCGGGGGGCAGGGGACCCAGTACTTC.

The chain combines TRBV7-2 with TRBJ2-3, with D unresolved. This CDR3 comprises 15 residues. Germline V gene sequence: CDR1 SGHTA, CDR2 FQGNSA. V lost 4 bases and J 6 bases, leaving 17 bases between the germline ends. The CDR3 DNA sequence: TGTGCCAGCAGCTCCACCCGGAACTATTACGATACGCAGTATTTT. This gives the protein CASSSTRNYYDTQYF.

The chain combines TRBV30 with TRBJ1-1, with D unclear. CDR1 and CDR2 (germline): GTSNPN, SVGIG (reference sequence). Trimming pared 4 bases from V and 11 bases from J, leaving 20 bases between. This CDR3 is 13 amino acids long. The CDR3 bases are TGTGCCTGGAACGGGAGGAACGTCGGTGACGCTTTCTTT. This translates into CAWNGRNVGDAFF.